This T cell receptor beta chain was identified in a study of blood T cell repertoires in COVID-19. On the study more broadly: Acute-phase and convalescent COVID-19 samples originated in the United States, Italy and Spain. T cells, B-cell-depleted T cells, or PBMCs supplied cDNA or gDNA.

In the source study's methods: Counts of nucleated cells, estimated from reference gene primer amplification, were obtained. TCRdb keeps only in-frame clones here, not all; method: immunoSEQ multiplex PCR. D and trimming were read from the DNA, whereas the V and J calls and clone size are those reported in that table. The sample lists just over 250,000 clones, about 91% occurring once. Seattle's cohort entered during active infection and was followed longitudinally. The specimen sequenced was peripheral blood. The origin of this receptor is a person aged 18 to 35 with COVID-19, enrolled during active disease.

CDR3 coding DNA: TGTGCCAGCAGCCAAGAGATAGCGGGAGGGCCCAACCCTAGCACAGATACGCAGTATTTT. It translates to CASSQEIAGGPNPSTDTQYF. The rearrangement links TRBV4-2 to TRBJ2-3; 11 bases align to TRBD2. The CDR3 runs to 20 residues. J lost 0 bases, V lost 0 bases, and 11 bases had no gene match. Germline loops: CDR1 LGHNA, CDR2 YNFKEQ.